One and the same sample provided the 22 T cell receptor beta chains below, sequenced in a study of blood T cell repertoires in COVID-19. The data were produced by immunoSEQ multiplex PCR, yet TCRdb's version contains in-frame clones alone and is incomplete. The repertoire holds more than 250,000 clones, with around 86% as singletons. The sequenced sample consisted of peripheral blood. The receptors stem from a man aged 50 to 59 with active or convalescent COVID-19.

The chain recombines TRBV7-9 with TRBJ2-1, with 7 positions matching TRBD2. The V gene end was trimmed by 2 bases and the J gene end by 9 bases; junction bases not matched to a gene: 7. Germline lookup yields CDR1 SEHNR and CDR2 FQNEAQ (reference sequence). The CDR3 has 14 amino acids. DNA for the CDR3: TGTGCCAGCAGCTTAATGGCGGGAGATATTGAGCAGTTCTTC. Its protein is CASSLMAGDIEQFF. The full variable domain, in which reference TRBV7-9 and TRBJ2-1 provide the parts outside the CDR3, is DTGVSQNPRHKITKRGQNVTFRCDPISEHNRLYWYRQTLGQGPEFLTYFQNEAQLEKSRLLSDRFSAERPKGSFSTLEIQRTEQGDSAMYLCASSLMAGDIEQFFGPGTRLTVL.

J is TRBJ2-7 and V is TRBV5-1; 7 bases match TRBD1. Germline assignment: CDR1 SGHRS and CDR2 YFSETQ. The CDR3 loop spans 14 amino acids. J was trimmed by 2 bases and V by 0 bases; bases with no gene match: 2. CDR3 region: CASSLDRGTYEQYF. The CDR3 DNA follows: TGCGCCAGCAGCTTGGACAGGGGAACCTACGAGCAGTACTTC.

The chain links TRBV18 to TRBJ2-5; 7 positions match TRBD2. The CDR3 length is 15 residues. Trimming removed 6 bases from V and 4 bases from J; junction bases left unmatched: 11. Germline V gene data show CDR1 as KGHSH and CDR2 as LQKENI. The DNA of the CDR3 is TGTGCCAGCTCGCGCCTCGGATCTAGCGGAGAGACCCAGTACTTC. Residues: CASSRLGSSGETQYF.

The V call is TRBV4-3, the J call TRBJ1-1; TRBD1 matches at 7 bases. J gave up 5 bases and V 0 bases, and 6 bases lay outside the gene matches. Germline values: CDR1 LGHNA, CDR2 YSLEER. The CDR3 consists of 15 residues. This CDR3 reads CASSQETGFWTEAFF. The CDR3 DNA sequence: TGCGCCAGCAGCCAAGAGACAGGGTTTTGGACTGAAGCTTTCTTT.

This rearrangement joins TRBV28 to TRBJ1-1; 9 bases map to TRBD1. The CDR3 is 19 residues long. Looked up from germline, CDR1 is MDHEN and CDR2 is SYDVKM. The V segment lost 3 bases and the J segment 4 bases; nucleotides outside the gene matches: 18. The CDR3 reads CASSLGTGTGRYRGTEAFF. The CDR3 DNA sequence: TGTGCCAGCAGTTTGGGAACCGGGACAGGGCGATATAGAGGCACTGAAGCTTTCTTT.

DNA for the CDR3: TGTGCCAGCTCCCCGTTTCCTAGCGGCCTTTACAATGAGCAGTTCTTC. Translated, it gives CASSPFPSGLYNEQFF. This chain uses TRBV18 with TRBJ2-1, with TRBD2 matching 7 bases. From germline, CDR1 is KGHSH and CDR2 LQKENI. Trimming removed 6 bases from V and 4 bases from J; junction bases left unmatched: 12. There are 16 residues in the CDR3.

This clone is a singleton in its sample. The rearrangement links TRBV9 to TRBJ1-6; a weak D match, TRBD1 (5 bases). Germline-derived CDR1 and CDR2 are SGDLS and YYNGEE. There are 13 residues in the CDR3. Between the trimmed V and J ends, which lost 5 bases and 7 bases, there was a span of 10 bases. For the CDR3, the DNA is TGTGCCAGCAGTGACAGCTTCAATTCACCCCTCCACTTT. Translated: CASSDSFNSPLHF.

The J gene is TRBJ2-3, the V gene TRBV5-1; the D gene is possibly TRBD1 (6 bases). The CDR3 runs 11 residues. The germline CDR1 and CDR2 sequences are SGHRS and YFSETQ. The V end lost 6 bases, the J end lost 5 bases, and 7 bases lay between the germline ends. The chain's CDR3 is CASTGVDTQYF. The CDR3 DNA reads as TGCGCCAGCACAGGGGTAGATACGCAGTATTTT.

The rearrangement joins TRBV28 to TRBJ2-4, with D possibly being TRBD1 (5 bases). The CDR3 has 15 residues. V was clipped by 5 bases and J by 2 bases, with 13 bases between them. Germline V gene data show CDR1 as MDHEN and CDR2 as SYDVKM. CDR3 protein: CASSPPRQPKNIQYF. CDR3 nucleotides: TGTGCCAGCAGTCCTCCGCGACAGCCCAAAAACATTCAGTACTTC. Full variable domain (outside the CDR3, taken from reference TRBV28 and TRBJ2-4): DVKVTQSSRYLVKRTGEKVFLECVQDMDHENMFWYRQDPGLGLRLIYFSYDVKMKEKGDIPEGYSVSREKKERFSLILESASTNQTSMYLCASSPPRQPKNIQYFGAGTRLSVL.

The chain employs TRBV7-2 and TRBJ2-5; D perhaps matches TRBD2 (5 bases). Germline CDR1 and CDR2: SGHTA and FQGNSA. The CDR3 is made up of 15 amino acids. V shed 1 base and J shed 2 bases, with 11 bases lying between them. The CDR3 region is CASSLGGRTQETQYF. CDR3 nucleotide sequence: TGTGCCAGCAGCTTAGGGGGAAGGACTCAAGAGACCCAGTACTTC.

The CDR3 here is CASSHGLAGGNEQFF. The CDR3 coding sequence is TGTGCCAGCAGCCATGGACTAGCGGGAGGTAATGAGCAGTTCTTC. The genes are TRBV28 and TRBJ2-1, with TRBD2 identical over 14 bases. Trimming at V came to 6 bases and at J to 7 bases, leaving 5 bases not matched to a gene. The CDR3 spans 15 residues. The V gene's germline CDR1 is MDHEN and CDR2 SYDVKM.

The genes are TRBV24-1 and TRBJ2-3; TRBD2 aligns across 7 bases. The germline gives CDR1 KGHDR, CDR2 SFDVKD. CDR3 length: 15 residues. V lost 2 bases to trimming and J lost 6 bases; unmatched junction nucleotides: 7. The CDR3 DNA reads TGTGCCACCAGTGATTCATCTAGCGGTGGGGATACGCAGTATTTT. This gives the protein CATSDSSSGGDTQYF.

V is TRBV15 and J is TRBJ2-1; D is undetermined. CDR1 is LNHNV and CDR2 is YYDKDF in the germline V gene (reference sequence). The CDR3 covers 16 residues. The V end was cut by 1 base, the J end by 0 bases, with 10 bases between. In DNA form, the CDR3 reads TGTGCCACCAGCAGAGGATACACGGGCTCCTACAATGAGCAGTTCTTC. Translating it yields CATSRGYTGSYNEQFF.

The rearrangement links TRBV28 to TRBJ1-1; TRBD1 might be the D (6 bases). Deletions cut 5 bases from V and 3 bases from J, with 19 bases between. CDR1 MDHEN and CDR2 SYDVKM come from the germline V gene. The CDR3 sequence is 16 residues long. The DNA for the CDR3 is TGTGCCAGCAGTCATCGGACAGACGGACTCGACACTGAAGCTTTCTTT. Translation gives CASSHRTDGLDTEAFF. Full variable domain (missing parts from reference TRBV28 and TRBJ1-1): DVKVTQSSRYLVKRTGEKVFLECVQDMDHENMFWYRQDPGLGLRLIYFSYDVKMKEKGDIPEGYSVSREKKERFSLILESASTNQTSMYLCASSHRTDGLDTEAFFGQGTRLTVV.

This chain uses TRBV7-8 with TRBJ2-3; maybe TRBD2 (6 bases). CDR3 size: 16 residues. Trimming stripped 0 bases from V and 2 bases from J, with 12 bases between. Germline CDR1 and CDR2: SGHVS and FQNEAQ. CDR3 nucleotide sequence: TGTGCCAGCAGCTTAGCGCGGGCGGGGTACACAGATACGCAGTATTTT. This codes for CASSLARAGYTDTQYF.

The gene calls are TRBV11-1 and TRBJ1-2; 8 positions match TRBD1. CDR1 is SGHAT and CDR2 is FQDESV in the germline V gene (reference sequence). V lost 1 base and J lost 3; bases outside the gene matches: 7. The CDR3 runs to 16 residues. The CDR3 coding sequence is TGTGCCAGCAGCTTAGGTTTGCCAGGGGGCGACTATGGCTACACCTTC. Protein sequence: CASSLGLPGGDYGYTF.

This clone was detected only a few times. The rearrangement links TRBV7-2 to TRBJ1-1, with TRBD1 identical over 8 bases. The ends lost 6 bases at V and 3 bases at J; junction bases unmatched: 6. The CDR3 runs 14 residues. Germline-derived CDR1 and CDR2 are SGHTA and FQGNSA. CDR3 sequence reads: CASRTGQEDTEAFF. CDR3 coding DNA: TGTGCCAGCAGAACGGGACAGGAAGACACTGAAGCTTTCTTT.

J is TRBJ2-2 and V is TRBV15; 7 bases align to TRBD1. Germline V gene lookup returns CDR1 LNHNV and CDR2 YYDKDF (reference sequence). This CDR3 is 15 amino acids long. V was clipped by 0 bases and J by 6 bases; unmatched bases: 4. In nucleotides, the CDR3 is TGTGCCACCAGCAGAGAATGGGACAGTGCCGGGGAGCTGTTTTTT. It codes for CATSREWDSAGELFF.

The chain joins TRBV2 to TRBJ2-6; D ambiguous. Germline CDR1 is SNHLY and CDR2 is FYNNEI. CDR3 length: 13 residues. V was cut by 8 bases and J by 1 base, with 6 bases left in between. For the CDR3, the DNA is TGTGCCAGCTCGGGTTCTGGGGCCAACGTCCTGACTTTC. Translation gives CASSGSGANVLTF.

The chain has TRBV19 and TRBJ1-2; no definite D call. This CDR3 contains 16 residues. Germline V gene sequence: CDR1 LNHDA, CDR2 SQIVND (reference sequence). V was shortened by 1 base and J by 7 bases, with 19 bases between the two germline ends. The CDR3 DNA reads TGTGCCAGTAGTATAGCCCCAGCGGAGGGAGGATCTGGCTACACCTTC. As protein: CASSIAPAEGGSGYTF. Together with reference TRBV19 and TRBJ1-2, the CDR3 gives the full variable domain: DGGITQSPKYLFRKEGQNVTLSCEQNLNHDAMYWYRQDPGQGLRLIYYSQIVNDFQKGDIAEGYSVSREKKESFPLTVTSAQKNPTAFYLCASSIAPAEGGSGYTFGSGTRLTVV.

A single count supports this clone. This sequence joins TRBV6-5 and TRBJ2-7; D is unresolved. Germline assignment: CDR1 MNHEY and CDR2 SVGAGI. This CDR3 comprises 15 residues. V dropped 0 bases and J dropped 3 bases, with 12 bases sitting between them. Here the CDR3 reads CASSYSPSRDYEQYF. The CDR3, as DNA: TGTGCCAGCAGTTACTCGCCTAGTCGAGACTACGAGCAGTACTTC.

The rearrangement uses TRBV3-1 (or the pseudogene TRBV3-2) and TRBJ1-2; D gene unclear. V lost 1 base and J lost 5, with 17 bases in between. This CDR3 region has 16 residues. Looked up from germline, CDR1 is LGHDT and CDR2 is YNNKEL (reference sequence). The CDR3 nucleotides are TGTGCCAGCAGCCAAGGGGCTTCGACGGCGAGATATGGCTACACCTTC. Translating gives CASSQGASTARYGYTF.